These T cell receptor beta chains were read from a single sample in a study of sequential checkpoint blockade in melanoma. Profiled with immunoSEQ multiplex PCR; TCRdb holds only in-frame clones, not every one. The table shows 30,000 to 45,000 clones, with about 88% occurring only once. The source was CD8+ T cells sorted from blood (inferred from file names), collected from a patient given nivolumab and ipilimumab in sequence. The receptors here all came from a human donor with melanoma. CDR3s include the opening cysteine and the closing phenylalanine or tryptophan. A D gene is named only where the DNA matches it firmly. Clone size, where shown, is once, few, many, or a class for clones that have expanded.

V gene	D gene	J gene	clone size	CDR3 protein	CDR3 DNA
TRBV4-3	TRBD1	TRBJ1-3	.	CASSQTPQGAGNTIYF	TGCGCCAGCAGCCAAACCCCACAGGGGGCTGGAAACACCATATATTTT
TRBV5-4	TRBD1	TRBJ1-3	.	CASSKTGEPGNTIYF	TGTGCCAGCAGCAAAACAGGGGAACCTGGAAACACCATATATTTT
TRBV27	.	TRBJ2-1	.	CASSLLGHPTYNEQFF	TGTGCCAGCAGTTTACTGGGGCACCCTACCTACAATGAGCAGTTCTTC
TRBV6-5	.	TRBJ1-2	once	CASSYSIPGFKGYTF	TGTGCCAGCAGTTACTCGATCCCAGGGTTTAAAGGCTACACCTTC
TRBV7-9	TRBD1	TRBJ1-2	few	CASGQGNYGYTF	TGTGCCAGCGGACAGGGAAACTATGGCTACACCTTC
TRBV4-1	TRBD2	TRBJ2-3	.	CASSQDKLAGYTDTQYF	TGCGCCAGCAGCCAAGATAAGCTAGCGGGGTACACAGATACGCAGTATTTT
TRBV5-5	.	TRBJ1-5	.	CASSTGPLSNQPQHF	TGTGCCAGCAGTACAGGGCCACTTAGCAATCAGCCCCAGCATTTT
TRBV19	.	TRBJ1-1	.	CASSSAVNTEAFF	TGTGCCAGTTCCAGTGCAGTGAACACTGAAGCTTTCTTT
TRBV6-6	.	TRBJ2-1	.	CAGGFDEQFF	TGTGCCGGCGGATTCGACGAGCAGTTCTTC
TRBV27	.	TRBJ1-4	.	CASSSNHGKLFF	TGTGCCAGCAGTTCTAACCATGGAAAACTGTTTTTT
TRBV11-3	.	TRBJ1-4	.	CASSLVVGTGLFATNEKLFF	TGTGCCAGCAGCTTAGTGGTTGGCACAGGATTATTCGCAACTAATGAAAAACTGTTTTTT
TRBV9	.	TRBJ1-4	.	CASSVAGGTNEKLFF	TGTGCCAGCAGCGTAGCGGGGGGGACTAATGAAAAACTGTTTTTT
TRBV6-1	TRBD1	TRBJ1-5	.	CASSEFRGNGQPQHF	TGTGCCAGCAGTGAATTCAGGGGGAACGGTCAGCCCCAGCATTTT
TRBV5-6	.	TRBJ2-6	.	CASSLGGARPSGANVLTF	TGTGCCAGCAGCTTGGGAGGCGCCAGACCCTCTGGGGCCAACGTCCTGACTTTC
TRBV29-1	TRBD1	TRBJ2-1	.	CSVELADRGGNEQFF	TGCAGCGTTGAGCTGGCGGACAGGGGGGGCAATGAGCAGTTCTTC
TRBV9	.	TRBJ2-3	.	CASSLRGGPSGAGDTQYF	TGTGCCAGCAGCCTAAGAGGAGGGCCATCTGGCGCAGGAGATACGCAGTATTTT
TRBV6-5	.	TRBJ1-1	once	CASSYNGANTEAFF	TGTGCCAGCAGTTACAACGGTGCGAACACTGAAGCTTTCTTT
TRBV27	.	TRBJ1-2	.	CATRAGEGYGYTF	TGTGCCACAAGAGCAGGGGAGGGCTATGGCTACACCTTC
TRBV25-1	.	TRBJ1-2	.	CASSEGRGALYGYTF	TGTGCCAGCAGTGAAGGCAGGGGCGCTTTGTATGGCTACACCTTC
TRBV11-2	TRBD1	TRBJ2-5	.	CASRGQAQETQYF	TGTGCCAGCAGAGGACAGGCTCAAGAGACCCAGTACTTC
TRBV5-1	.	TRBJ2-7	.	CASSLDYYEQYF	TGCGCCAGCAGCTTGGATTACTACGAGCAGTACTTC
TRBV6-1	TRBD2	TRBJ2-7	.	CASSAWGLAAPLDEQYF	TGTGCCAGCAGTGCCTGGGGACTAGCGGCCCCGCTAGACGAGCAGTACTTC
TRBV10-1	.	TRBJ2-1	.	CASNSVADPEREQFF	TGCGCCAGCAACTCGGTAGCGGACCCGGAGAGGGAGCAGTTCTTC
TRBV11-3	TRBD2	TRBJ2-1	.	CASSQDFGGAYNEQFF	TGTGCCAGCAGCCAAGATTTCGGGGGGGCCTACAATGAGCAGTTCTTC
TRBV9	TRBD1	TRBJ2-1	.	CASSSPDREYNEQFF	TGTGCCAGCAGCTCTCCGGACAGGGAGTACAATGAGCAGTTCTTC
TRBV7-9	TRBD1	TRBJ2-5	.	CASSLSGQWETQYF	TGTGCCAGCAGCTTATCGGGACAGTGGGAGACCCAGTACTTC
TRBV6-6	TRBD2	TRBJ2-7	.	CASGTSRYEQYF	TGTGCCAGCGGGACTAGCAGATACGAGCAGTACTTC
TRBV5-8	TRBD1	TRBJ2-7	few	CASSKTTGPYEQYF	TGTGCCAGCAGCAAAACGACAGGGCCCTACGAGCAGTACTTC
TRBV13	TRBD2	TRBJ2-1	.	CASSSGLAGAATYNEQFF	TGTGCCAGCAGCTCGGGACTAGCGGGAGCTGCTACCTACAATGAGCAGTTCTTC
TRBV9	.	TRBJ2-1	.	CASSVSGEILLEQFF	TGTGCCAGCAGCGTGTCGGGGGAGATCCTACTTGAGCAGTTCTTC
TRBV5-8	TRBD1	TRBJ2-1	.	CARGYGTGDNEQFF	TGTGCCAGAGGATACGGGACAGGGGACAATGAGCAGTTCTTC
TRBV28	.	TRBJ2-7	.	CASSLSWDTRDEQYF	TGTGCCAGCAGTTTGAGCTGGGACACAAGGGACGAGCAGTACTTC
TRBV9	.	TRBJ2-1	.	CASSVGGGQGSPSSYNEQFF	TGTGCCAGCAGCGTAGGGGGGGGGCAGGGTTCCCCTAGCTCCTACAATGAGCAGTTCTTC
TRBV27	.	TRBJ2-1	once	CASSLSGVEQFF	TGTGCCAGCAGTTTATCGGGAGTGGAGCAGTTCTTC
TRBV4-1	.	TRBJ2-3	.	CASSRGPKGQGDTQYF	TGCGCCAGCAGCCGAGGGCCGAAAGGGCAAGGAGATACGCAGTATTTT
TRBV5-6	.	TRBJ2-1	.	CASSLDRAEEQFF	TGTGCCAGCAGCTTGGACAGGGCCGAGGAGCAGTTCTTC
TRBV19	TRBD1	TRBJ2-1	.	CASSIADRGYSEQFF	TGTGCCAGTAGTATCGCCGACAGGGGTTACAGTGAGCAGTTCTTC
TRBV19	TRBD2	TRBJ2-3	.	CASRYSGRPDTQYF	TGTGCCAGTAGATATAGCGGGAGACCAGATACGCAGTATTTT
TRBV7-8	.	TRBJ2-3	.	CATAVYPTGGLTDTQYF	TGTGCCACCGCAGTCTACCCGACAGGAGGATTGACAGATACGCAGTATTTT
TRBV9	.	TRBJ2-1	.	CASSDSYEQFF	TGTGCCAGCAGCGATTCATATGAGCAGTTCTTC
TRBV27	.	TRBJ2-1	once	CASRRQGFRNEQFF	TGTGCCAGCCGCCGGCAGGGGTTTCGGAATGAGCAGTTCTTC
TRBV2	TRBD2	TRBJ2-2	.	CASSWTSGRTNTGELFF	TGTGCCAGCAGTTGGACTAGCGGGAGGACGAACACCGGGGAGCTGTTTTTT
TRBV28	.	TRBJ1-5	.	CASTTPDSNQPQHF	TGTGCCAGCACGACACCAGATAGCAATCAGCCCCAGCATTTT
TRBV27	TRBD1	TRBJ2-7	.	CASSAGTATSYEQYF	TGTGCCAGCAGTGCCGGGACAGCTACTTCCTACGAGCAGTACTTC
TRBV7-9	TRBD2	TRBJ2-2	few	CASSLAGGPGELFF	TGTGCCAGCAGCTTAGCGGGAGGGCCCGGGGAGCTGTTTTTT
TRBV9	TRBD1	TRBJ2-7	.	CASSVWAGGYEQYF	TGTGCCAGCAGCGTATGGGCAGGGGGCTACGAGCAGTACTTC
TRBV10-3	.	TRBJ1-4	.	CAISESTGMGEKLFF	TGTGCCATCAGTGAGTCTACAGGGATGGGCGAAAAACTGTTTTTT
TRBV14	TRBD1	TRBJ2-5	once	CASSQARQGSKQETQYF	TGTGCCAGCAGCCAAGCACGACAGGGTTCGAAACAAGAGACCCAGTACTTC
TRBV4-1	.	TRBJ2-4	.	CASSQTGTKVSGVKNIQYF	TGCGCCAGCAGCCAAACCGGGACAAAGGTATCCGGTGTCAAAAACATTCAGTACTTC
TRBV4-3	.	TRBJ1-1	.	CASSQDKWAGTEAFF	TGCGCCAGCAGCCAAGACAAATGGGCGGGTACTGAAGCTTTCTTT
TRBV10-1	TRBD2	TRBJ2-5	once	CASSESTSGSAREQYF	TGCGCCAGCAGTGAGTCGACTAGCGGATCGGCGCGGGAGCAGTACTTC
TRBV21-1	.	TRBJ1-4	.	CASSKVTERRGDITNEKLFF	TGTGCCAGCAGCAAAGTGACCGAAAGAAGGGGCGACATTACTAATGAAAAACTGTTTTTT
TRBV9	.	TRBJ1-1	.	CASSEGDTEAFF	TGTGCCAGCAGCGAGGGGGATACTGAAGCTTTCTTT
TRBV7-2	.	TRBJ2-5	.	CASSLMEYQETQYF	TGTGCCAGCAGCCTAATGGAGTACCAAGAGACCCAGTACTTC
TRBV4-3	.	TRBJ1-5	.	CASSQGRTSNQPQHF	TGCGCCAGCAGCCAAGGCAGGACAAGCAATCAGCCCCAGCATTTT
TRBV11-2	.	TRBJ1-2	.	CASSLTANYGYTF	TGTGCCAGCAGCTTAACAGCTAACTATGGCTACACCTTC
TRBV19	TRBD2	TRBJ2-1	.	CASTPSGGTYNEQFF	TGTGCCAGTACCCCTAGCGGAGGGACCTACAATGAGCAGTTCTTC